The sequence of this T cell receptor beta chain was determined in a study of T cell responses to AZD1222 COVID-19 vaccine. As for the study in general: It was second doses at about 4 or about 12 weeks that were pooled. Points from the study as a whole: Vaccine-associated CD4 TCRs spanned spike, dominant at 160-218 and 743-854. Donors were mostly white British, more females; clonal diversity possibly underestimated. Repertoire sampling occurred only after the peak T cell response.

Germline trimming cut 6 bases from V and 3 bases from J; bases unmatched to any gene: 7. This CDR3 spans 15 amino acids. The germline V gene has CDR1 SNHLY and CDR2 FYNNEI. Concerning this clone itself: As yet, its antigen is unknown.

Sequencing was performed with immunoSEQ multiplex PCR; in TCRdb, only in-frame clones are kept and a portion is missing. The sample lists approximately 160,000 clones, 90% occurring once. The chain is built from TRBV2 and TRBJ1-5; 8 nucleotides align to TRBD1. Sequenced material: peripheral blood, taken on day 0 of AZD1222 vaccination. This sequence originates from an adult in good health. CDR3 region: CASSDRTGNNQPQHF. The CDR3, as DNA: TGTGCCAGCAGCGACAGGACAGGGAACAATCAGCCCCAGCATTTT.